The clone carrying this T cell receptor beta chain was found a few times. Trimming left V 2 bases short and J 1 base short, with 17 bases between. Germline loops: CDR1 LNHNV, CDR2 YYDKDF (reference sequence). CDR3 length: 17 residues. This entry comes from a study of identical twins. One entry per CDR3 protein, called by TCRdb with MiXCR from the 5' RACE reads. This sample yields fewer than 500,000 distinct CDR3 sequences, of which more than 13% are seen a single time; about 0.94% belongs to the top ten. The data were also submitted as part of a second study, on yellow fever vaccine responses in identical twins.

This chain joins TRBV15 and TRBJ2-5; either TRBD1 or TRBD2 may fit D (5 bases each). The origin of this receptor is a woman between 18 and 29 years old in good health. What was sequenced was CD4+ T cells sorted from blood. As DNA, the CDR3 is TGTGCCACCAGCAGAAAAAGGGTAGGGACGCTCCAAGAGACCCAGTACTTC. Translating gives CATSRKRVGTLQETQYF.